The clone carrying this T cell receptor beta chain was recorded many times. The antigen is undetermined. The sample originates from a study of T cells after yellow fever vaccination. Making TCR cDNA involved 5'RACE template switching, which added UMIs and a universal primer site. Each CDR3 protein is one row after TCRdb ran MiXCR on the 5' RACE reads. In the table there are around 200,000 distinct CDR3 sequences, 9.5% to 12% of which are singletons. The CDR3 contains 13 residues. Trimming took off 2 bases at V and 6 bases at J, with 10 bases between the two ends. Germline V gene lookup returns CDR1 MNHEY and CDR2 SVGAGI. Study-wide points: Reappearing after the booster were most of the clones from primary vaccination (roughly 96% CD4, 88% CD8). When the response was secondary, it was weaker but reached its peak faster, day 5 versus 15.

The rearrangement uses TRBV6-5 and TRBJ1-1; D unclear. Source: CD8+ T cells sorted from PBMCs, taken 15 days after the yellow fever booster vaccination. The clonotype comes from a man younger than 35 who received the YFV17D yellow fever vaccine. CDR3 sequence: CASSYGSGSEAFF. The CDR3, as DNA: TGTGCCAGCAGTTACGGTAGCGGCTCTGAAGCTTTCTTT.